Shown below are 20 T cell receptor beta chains from a single sample sequenced in a study of low-dose radiotherapy and immunotherapy resistance in tumors. The sample's time point: before trial treatment. TRAV- and TRBV-specific primers, spanning alpha and beta chains, primed first-strand cDNA. TCR amplification involved 20 PCR cycles with a constant-region primer and V-primer adapter. Using its own MiXCR run on the reads, TCRdb lists one record per CDR3 protein. This sample has 80,000 to 95,000 distinct CDR3 sequences, with 9.4% found just once. The sequencing used PBMCs, collected before treatment. The receptors originated from a male donor with prostate cancer.

This clonotype has a handful of counts. The chain combines TRBV7-2 with TRBJ2-5; 11 bases match TRBD2. The CDR3 has 18 residues. CDR1 SGHTA and CDR2 FQGNSA come from the germline V gene. The V gene end was trimmed by 2 bases and the J gene end by 0 bases; junction bases not matched to a gene: 8. Here the CDR3 DNA reads TGTGCCAGCAGCTTAACTAGCGGGAGCTCTGGGTACCAAGAGACCCAGTACTTC. This codes for CASSLTSGSSGYQETQYF.

The sample holds many counts of this clonotype. The V and J genes are TRBV18 and TRBJ2-7; 7 bases map to TRBD2. Per germline, CDR1 KGHSH and CDR2 LQKENI. V trimming: 2 bases; J trimming: 3 bases; junction bases outside the gene matches: 4. CDR3 length: 14 residues. CDR3 loop: CASSPNAGVYEQYF. CDR3 DNA: TGTGCCAGCTCACCAAACGCGGGGGTCTACGAGCAGTACTTC.

In its sample, this clonotype was seen many times. This chain joins TRBV4-2 and TRBJ1-2; 8 positions agree with TRBD1. The CDR3 is 14 amino acids. Trimming cost V 5 bases and J 3 bases; bases outside gene matches: 5. Germline V gives CDR1 LGHNA, CDR2 YNFKEQ. This chain's CDR3 is CASSYTTGDYGYTF. The CDR3 coding sequence is TGTGCCAGCAGCTATACGACAGGGGACTATGGCTACACCTTC.

This clonotype was observed at least ten times. The chain combines TRBV7-3 with TRBJ2-2; no reliable D call. The CDR3 loop spans 14 amino acids. V was clipped by 1 base and J by 6 bases, with 9 bases between them. CDR1 is SGHTA, CDR2 FQGTGA, per germline. The CDR3 region is CASSLREWAGELFF. CDR3 coding DNA: TGTGCCAGCAGCTTAAGAGAATGGGCCGGGGAGCTGTTTTTT.

This clonotype was counted many times. V is TRBV10-3 and J is TRBJ2-1, with 9 bases fitting TRBD2. Trimming cost V 10 bases and J 0 bases; bases outside gene matches: 4. Germline CDR1 reads ENHRY; CDR2 reads SYGVKD. This CDR3 spans 14 amino acids. CDR3 coding DNA: TGTGCCAGCGGACTAGCGCTCTCCTACAATGAGCAGTTCTTC. Residues: CASGLALSYNEQFF.

This clonotype was picked up many times. The chain carries TRBV13 and TRBJ2-7; 8 bases are a match to TRBD1. The CDR3 sequence is 15 residues long. The ends lost 3 bases at V and 2 bases at J; junction bases unmatched: 6. Germline CDR1 is PRHDT and CDR2 is FYEKMQ (reference sequence). CDR3 sequence reads: CASSFRDRRPYEQYF. In DNA form, the CDR3 reads TGTGCCAGCAGCTTCCGGGACAGGCGACCCTACGAGCAGTACTTC. Drawing the rest from reference TRBV13 and TRBJ2-7, the complete variable domain is AAGVIQSPRHLIKEKRETATLKCYPIPRHDTVYWYQQGPGQDPQFLISFYEKMQSDKGSIPDRFSAQQFSDYHSELNMSSLELGDSALYFCASSFRDRRPYEQYFGPGTRLTVT.

This clonotype was seen at least ten times. The chain recombines TRBV19 with TRBJ2-5; 11 bases are shared with TRBD2. CDR3 length equals 16 residues. Looked up from germline, CDR1 is LNHDA and CDR2 is SQIVND (reference sequence). The junction had 3 bases not matched to a gene; V was cut back by 1 base and J by 2 bases. CDR3 DNA: TGTGCCAGTAGTATAGCGGGGACTAGCGGACAAGAGACCCAGTACTTC. Protein product: CASSIAGTSGQETQYF.

At least ten counts were recorded for this clonotype. The V and J genes are TRBV25-1 and TRBJ2-1; TRBD2 might be the D (5 bases). Germline loops: CDR1 MGHDK, CDR2 SYGVNS. The V and J ends lost 5 bases and 9 bases respectively, with 11 bases between them. This CDR3 has 12 amino acids. Here the CDR3 DNA reads TGTGCCAGCAGTCCCGGACGGGGTGAGCAGTTCTTC. Protein sequence: CASSPGRGEQFF.

A remark on this clonotype: This likely traces to a read error, being one base from a far larger clone. The chain carries TRBV10-3 and TRBJ2-2, with 10 nucleotides matching TRBD2. Germline loops: CDR1 ENHRY, CDR2 SYGVKD. The V and J ends lost 6 bases and 0 bases, in that order; junction bases with no gene match: 1. This CDR3 is built from 15 residues. In DNA, the CDR3 is TGTGCCATCAGAGCGGGAGGGACGAACACCGGGGAGCTGTTTTTT. Amino acids: CAIRAGGTNTGELFF.

This clonotype came up a few times. The genes are TRBV19 and TRBJ2-5, with 9 bases matching TRBD1. Germline loops: CDR1 LNHDA, CDR2 SQIVND (reference sequence). This CDR3 contains 15 residues. V shed 5 bases and J 1 base; nucleotides not matched to a gene: 5. DNA of the CDR3: TGTGCCAGTAGTCGGACAGGGGCCAGCCAAGAGACCCAGTACTTC. Protein product: CASSRTGASQETQYF.

This clonotype was observed at least ten times. The V and J genes are TRBV6-6 and TRBJ1-1, with a weak D call TRBD1 (6 bases). With 7 bases removed from V and 0 bases from J, the gap between germline ends came to 15 bases. Looked up from germline, CDR1 is MNHNY and CDR2 is SVGAGI (reference sequence). The CDR3 runs 15 residues. In DNA, the CDR3 is TGTGCCAGCACCTCCTCCGGGGGCATGAACACTGAAGCTTTCTTT. It yields the protein CASTSSGGMNTEAFF.

This clonotype was observed at least ten times. The rearrangement uses TRBV18 and TRBJ2-7; D is ambiguous. Per germline, CDR1 KGHSH and CDR2 LQKENI. The CDR3 loop spans 12 amino acids. V dropped 4 bases and J dropped 3 bases, with 7 bases sitting between them. The CDR3 sequence is CASSLQDYEQYF. The DNA for the CDR3 is TGTGCCAGCTCACTTCAGGACTACGAGCAGTACTTC.

This clonotype was found many times. The rearrangement joins TRBV20-1 to TRBJ2-5; no firm D call. The CDR3 covers 14 residues. Trimming shortened V by 6 bases and J by 0 bases, and 14 bases separated the two germline ends. CDR1 and CDR2 from the germline V gene are DFQATT and SNEGSKA (reference sequence). CDR3 coding DNA: TGCAGTGCCCTAAGCCAAAGGTACCAAGAGACCCAGTACTTC. Translating gives CSALSQRYQETQYF.

This clonotype was seen at least ten times. The chain has TRBV15 and TRBJ2-1; 10 nucleotides agree with TRBD1. Germline V lookup: CDR1 LNHNV, CDR2 YYDKDF (reference sequence). This CDR3 comprises 16 residues. V trimming: 3 bases; J trimming: 0 bases; junction bases outside the gene matches: 2. The DNA for the CDR3 is TGTGCCACCAGCAGTAGGACAGGGGGCTCCTACAATGAGCAGTTCTTC. Residues: CATSSRTGGSYNEQFF.

The chain carries TRBV1 and TRBJ2-7; TRBD1 was called by the table and not checked on the DNA. TRBV1 is termed a pseudogene. The CDR3 spans 18 residues. Written as DNA, the CDR3 is TGCACCAGCAGCCAAGAAGGTCTGGGGCCCGGGGGAGCGTACGAGCAGTACTTC. As protein: CTSSQEGLGPGGAYEQYF.

This clonotype has ten or more counts. V is TRBV20-1 and J is TRBJ2-5; 7 bases are a match to TRBD2. Unmatched junction bases numbered 7, after V lost 5 bases and J lost 1 base. The CDR3 runs to 14 residues. The V gene's germline CDR1 is DFQATT and CDR2 SNEGSKA (reference sequence). The CDR3: CSARSGTIQETQYF. In DNA form, the CDR3 reads TGCAGTGCTCGCTCCGGGACTATCCAAGAGACCCAGTACTTC.

This clonotype was counted many times. The CDR3 DNA reads as TGCAGTGCTAAACAAGAGACCCAGTACTTC. Residues: CSAKQETQYF. The chain employs TRBV20-1 and TRBJ2-5; D is unclear. The ends were cut back, 4 bases at V and 2 bases at J, with 2 bases in the middle. The CDR3 length is 10 residues. In germline, CDR1 is DFQATT, CDR2 SNEGSKA (reference sequence).

This clonotype was counted many times. The chain couples TRBV14 to TRBJ2-1; 7 bases line up with TRBD2. Germline CDR1 and CDR2: SGHDN and FVKESK. The CDR3 has 13 amino acids. V dropped 6 bases and J dropped 5; count of bases not matched to a gene: 4. Written as DNA, the CDR3 is TGTGCCAGCAGACCCGGGACTAACAATGAGCAGTTCTTC. Translated, it gives CASRPGTNNEQFF.

A remark on this clonotype: Given a far larger clone just one base away, this is likely a sequencing read error. The chain links TRBV6-1 to TRBJ2-2; D gene ambiguous. Germline loops: CDR1 MNHNS, CDR2 SASEGT. The CDR3 contains 13 residues. The ends were cut back, 8 bases at V and 10 bases at J, with 17 bases in the middle. CDR3 in DNA: TGTGCCAGCGGTTACTCGACATTCTCGGAGCTGTTTTTT. Protein sequence: CASGYSTFSELFF.

In this sample, this clonotype turned up many times. The rearrangement links TRBV30 to TRBJ2-5, with D perhaps matching TRBD2 (6 bases). CDR1 and CDR2 (germline): GTSNPN, SVGIG (reference sequence). V was cut by 4 bases and J by 6 bases, with 24 bases left in between. The CDR3 runs 16 residues. The CDR3 here is CAWTPGRDGLKKTQYF. CDR3 nucleotide sequence: TGTGCCTGGACCCCCGGGCGGGATGGTTTGAAAAAGACCCAGTACTTC.